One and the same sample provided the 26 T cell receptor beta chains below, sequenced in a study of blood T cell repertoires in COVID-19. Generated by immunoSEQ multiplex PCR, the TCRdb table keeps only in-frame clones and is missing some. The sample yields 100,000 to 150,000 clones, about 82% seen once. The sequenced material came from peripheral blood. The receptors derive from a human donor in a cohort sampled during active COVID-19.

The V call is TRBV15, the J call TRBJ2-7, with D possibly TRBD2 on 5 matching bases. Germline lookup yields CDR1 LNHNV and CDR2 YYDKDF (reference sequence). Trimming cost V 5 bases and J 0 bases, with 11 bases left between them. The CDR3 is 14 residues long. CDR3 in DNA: TGTGCCACCAGCTCAGACTATAGCTCCTACGAGCAGTACTTC. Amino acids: CATSSDYSSYEQYF. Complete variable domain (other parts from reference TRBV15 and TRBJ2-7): DAMVIQNPRYQVTQFGKPVTLSCSQTLNHNVMYWYQQKSSQAPKLLFHYYDKDFNNEADTPDNFQSRRPNTSFCFLDIRSPGLGDTAMYLCATSSDYSSYEQYFGPGTRLTVT.

This CDR3 is CASSQGTTSSGEQFF. The CDR3 DNA is TGTGCCAGCAGCCAAGGCACGACTAGCTCGGGTGAGCAGTTCTTC. The chain joins TRBV3-1 (or the pseudogene TRBV3-2) to TRBJ2-1, with 7 bases fitting TRBD2. V gave up 1 base and J gave up 9 bases; unmatched junction bases: 9. Germline CDR1 and CDR2: LGHDT and YNNKEL (reference sequence). CDR3 length equals 15 residues.

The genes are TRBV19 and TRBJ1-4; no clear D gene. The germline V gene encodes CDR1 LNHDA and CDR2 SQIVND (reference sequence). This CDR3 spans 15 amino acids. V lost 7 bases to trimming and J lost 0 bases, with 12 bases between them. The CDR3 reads CASTSLTPTNEKLFF. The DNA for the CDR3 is TGTGCCAGTACCTCACTAACACCAACTAATGAAAAACTGTTTTTT. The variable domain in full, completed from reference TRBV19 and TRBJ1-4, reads DGGITQSPKYLFRKEGQNVTLSCEQNLNHDAMYWYRQDPGQGLRLIYYSQIVNDFQKGDIAEGYSVSREKKESFPLTVTSAQKNPTAFYLCASTSLTPTNEKLFFGSGTQLSVL.

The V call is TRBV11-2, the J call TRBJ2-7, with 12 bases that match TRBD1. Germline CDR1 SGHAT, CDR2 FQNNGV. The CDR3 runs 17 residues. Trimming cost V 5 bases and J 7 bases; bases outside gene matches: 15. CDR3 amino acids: CASSPRVGTGGLNEQYF. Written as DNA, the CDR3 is TGTGCCAGCAGCCCAAGAGTTGGGACAGGGGGCTTGAATGAGCAGTACTTC. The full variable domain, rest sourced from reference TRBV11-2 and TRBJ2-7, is EAGVAQSPRYKIIEKRQSVAFWCNPISGHATLYWYQQILGQGPKLLIQFQNNGVVDDSQLPKDRFSAERLKGVDSTLKIQPAKLEDSAVYLCASSPRVGTGGLNEQYFGPGTRLTVT.

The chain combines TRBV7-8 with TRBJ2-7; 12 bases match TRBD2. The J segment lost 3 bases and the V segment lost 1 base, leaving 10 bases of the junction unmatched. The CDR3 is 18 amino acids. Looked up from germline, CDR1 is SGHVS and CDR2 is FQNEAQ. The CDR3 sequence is CASSLGLAGGPLGYEQYF. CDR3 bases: TGTGCCAGCAGCTTAGGGCTAGCGGGAGGGCCTTTAGGCTACGAGCAGTACTTC.

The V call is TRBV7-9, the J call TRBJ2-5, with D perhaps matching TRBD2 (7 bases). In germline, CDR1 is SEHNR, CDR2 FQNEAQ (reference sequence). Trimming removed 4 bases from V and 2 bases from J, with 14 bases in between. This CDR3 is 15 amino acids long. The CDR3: CASSSRRGGQETQYF. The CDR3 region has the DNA TGTGCCAGCAGCTCACGGAGGGGGGGGCAAGAGACCCAGTACTTC.

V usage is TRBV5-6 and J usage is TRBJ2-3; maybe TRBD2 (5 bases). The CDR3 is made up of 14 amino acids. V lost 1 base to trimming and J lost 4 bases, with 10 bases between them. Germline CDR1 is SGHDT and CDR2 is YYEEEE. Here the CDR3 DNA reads TGTGCCAGCAGCTTGCGGGGTGACGCAGATACGCAGTATTTT. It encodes CASSLRGDADTQYF.

The DNA of the CDR3 is TGTGCCAGTAAAGCAGGATTAAGCTCTGGAAACACCATATATTTT. It codes for CASKAGLSSGNTIYF. This chain joins TRBV19 and TRBJ1-3; D is unresolved. The CDR3 extends over 15 amino acids. Germline V gene lookup returns CDR1 LNHDA and CDR2 SQIVND (reference sequence). V gave up 7 bases and J gave up 0 bases, with 13 bases separating them.

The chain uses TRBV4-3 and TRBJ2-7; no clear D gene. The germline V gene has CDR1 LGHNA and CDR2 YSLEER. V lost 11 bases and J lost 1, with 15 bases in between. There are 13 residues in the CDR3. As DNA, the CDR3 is TGCGCCCGGGTGTTTGCTGGATCCTACGAGCAGTACTTC. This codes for CARVFAGSYEQYF.

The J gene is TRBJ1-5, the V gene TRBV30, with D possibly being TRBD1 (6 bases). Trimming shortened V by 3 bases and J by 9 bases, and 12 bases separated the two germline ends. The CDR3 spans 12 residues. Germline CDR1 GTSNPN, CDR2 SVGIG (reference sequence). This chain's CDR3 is CAWSPQTGPQHF. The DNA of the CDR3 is TGTGCCTGGAGCCCCCAGACAGGGCCCCAGCATTTT. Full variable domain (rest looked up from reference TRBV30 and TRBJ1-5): SQTIHQWPATLVQPVGSPLSLECTVEGTSNPNLYWYRQAAGRGLQLLFYSVGIGQISSEVPQNLSASRPQDRQFILSSKKLLLSDSGFYLCAWSPQTGPQHFGDGTRLSIL.

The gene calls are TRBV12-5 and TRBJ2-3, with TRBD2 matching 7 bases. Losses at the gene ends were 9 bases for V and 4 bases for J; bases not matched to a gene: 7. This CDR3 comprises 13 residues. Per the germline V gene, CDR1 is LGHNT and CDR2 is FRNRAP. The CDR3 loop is CASSGGVPDTQYF. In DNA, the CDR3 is TGTGCTAGCTCGGGAGGTGTTCCAGATACGCAGTATTTT.

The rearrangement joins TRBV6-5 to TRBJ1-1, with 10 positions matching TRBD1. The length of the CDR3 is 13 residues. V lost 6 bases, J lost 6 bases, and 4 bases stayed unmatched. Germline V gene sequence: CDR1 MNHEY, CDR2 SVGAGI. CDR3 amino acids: CASSLGQGAEAFF. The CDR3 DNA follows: TGTGCCAGCAGCCTCGGACAGGGGGCTGAAGCTTTCTTT.

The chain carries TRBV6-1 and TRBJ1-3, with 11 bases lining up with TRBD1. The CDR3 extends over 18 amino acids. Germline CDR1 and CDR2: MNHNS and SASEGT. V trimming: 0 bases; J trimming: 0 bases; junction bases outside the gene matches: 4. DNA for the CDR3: TGTGCCAGCAGTGAAGCCCGGACAGGGGGCTACTCTGGAAACACCATATATTTT. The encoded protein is CASSEARTGGYSGNTIYF.

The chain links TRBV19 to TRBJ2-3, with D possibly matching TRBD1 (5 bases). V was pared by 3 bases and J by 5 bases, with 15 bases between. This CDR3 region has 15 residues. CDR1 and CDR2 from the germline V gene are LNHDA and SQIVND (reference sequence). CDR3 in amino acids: CASSIHGASLDTQYF. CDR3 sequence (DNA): TGTGCCAGTAGTATTCATGGGGCCTCTCTAGATACGCAGTATTTT.

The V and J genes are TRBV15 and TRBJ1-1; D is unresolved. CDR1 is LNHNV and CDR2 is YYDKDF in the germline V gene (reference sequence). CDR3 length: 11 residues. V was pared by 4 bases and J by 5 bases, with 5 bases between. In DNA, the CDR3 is TGTGCCACCAGCATGCAGACTGAAGCTTTCTTT. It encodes CATSMQTEAFF.

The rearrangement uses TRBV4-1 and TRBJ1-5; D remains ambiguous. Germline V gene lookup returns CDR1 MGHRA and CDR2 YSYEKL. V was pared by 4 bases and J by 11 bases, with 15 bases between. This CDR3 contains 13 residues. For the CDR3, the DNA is TGCGCCAGCAGCCGCAATCGGCTGGAGACCCAGCATTTT. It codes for CASSRNRLETQHF.

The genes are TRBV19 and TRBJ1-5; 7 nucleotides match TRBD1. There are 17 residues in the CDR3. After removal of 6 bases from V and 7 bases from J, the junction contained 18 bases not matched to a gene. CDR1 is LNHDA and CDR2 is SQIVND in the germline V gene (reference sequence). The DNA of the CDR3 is TGTGCCAGTAGCGCAGACGTAGGGGGCCCTCCCGGACAGCCCCAGCATTTT. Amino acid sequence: CASSADVGGPPGQPQHF.

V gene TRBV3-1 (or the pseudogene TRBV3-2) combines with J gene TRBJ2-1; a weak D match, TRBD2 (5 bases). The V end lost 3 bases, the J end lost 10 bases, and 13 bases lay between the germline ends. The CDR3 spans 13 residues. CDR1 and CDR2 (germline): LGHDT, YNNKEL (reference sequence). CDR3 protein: CASSQRGFDEQFF. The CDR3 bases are TGTGCCAGCAGCCAGCGAGGGTTTGACGAGCAGTTCTTC.

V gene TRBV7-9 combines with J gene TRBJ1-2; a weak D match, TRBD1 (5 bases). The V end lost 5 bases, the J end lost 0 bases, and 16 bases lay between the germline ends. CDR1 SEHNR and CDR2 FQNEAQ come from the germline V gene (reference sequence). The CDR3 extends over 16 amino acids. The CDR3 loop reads CASSPSQWDSNYGYTF. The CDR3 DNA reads TGTGCCAGCAGCCCGTCCCAATGGGACTCTAACTATGGCTACACCTTC.

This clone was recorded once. CDR3 sequence (DNA): TGCGCCAGCAGCCATGCCCGGGCCGGGACTAGCGGGAGGAACGGGATGAGCGATGAGCAGTTCTTC. Translating it yields CASSHARAGTSGRNGMSDEQFF. The chain combines TRBV5-1 with TRBJ2-1, with 15 nucleotides matching TRBD2. Germline values: CDR1 SGHRS, CDR2 YFSETQ. The trim removed 4 bases at V and 8 bases at J, leaving 25 bases unmatched. The CDR3 runs 22 residues.

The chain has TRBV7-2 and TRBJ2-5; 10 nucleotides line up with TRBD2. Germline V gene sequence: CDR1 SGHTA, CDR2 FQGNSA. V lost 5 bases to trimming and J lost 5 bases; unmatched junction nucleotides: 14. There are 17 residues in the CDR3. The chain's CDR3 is CASSHPFGLAGVETQYF. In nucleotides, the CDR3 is TGTGCCAGCAGCCACCCATTCGGGCTAGCGGGAGTGGAGACCCAGTACTTC. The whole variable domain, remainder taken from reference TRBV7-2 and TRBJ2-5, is GAGVSQSPSNKVTEKGKDVELRCDPISGHTALYWYRQSLGQGLEFLIYFQGNSAPDKSGLPSDRFSAERTGGSVSTLTIQRTQQEDSAVYLCASSHPFGLAGVETQYFGPGTRLLVL.

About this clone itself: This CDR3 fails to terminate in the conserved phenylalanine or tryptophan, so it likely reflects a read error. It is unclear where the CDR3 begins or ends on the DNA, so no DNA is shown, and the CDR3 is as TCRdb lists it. CDR3: CASSPRDTSSTEFDTTL. J is TRBJ1-4 and V is TRBV28; the table's D call, TRBD1, was not checked against the DNA. Germline V CDR1 and CDR2: MDHEN, SYDVKM. The CDR3 sequence runs 17 residues, both termini included.

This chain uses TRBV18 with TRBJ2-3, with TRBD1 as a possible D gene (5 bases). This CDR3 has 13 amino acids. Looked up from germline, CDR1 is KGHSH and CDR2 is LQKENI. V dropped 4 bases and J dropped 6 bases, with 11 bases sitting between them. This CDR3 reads CASSRASGDTQYF. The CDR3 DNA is TGTGCCAGCTCACGAGCGTCAGGGGATACGCAGTATTTT.

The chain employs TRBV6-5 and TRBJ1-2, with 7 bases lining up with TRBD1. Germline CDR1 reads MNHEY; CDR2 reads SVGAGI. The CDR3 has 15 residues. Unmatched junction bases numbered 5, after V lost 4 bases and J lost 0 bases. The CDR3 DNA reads TGTGCCAGCAGTTTCACAGGGGCTTCTAACTATGGCTACACCTTC. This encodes CASSFTGASNYGYTF.

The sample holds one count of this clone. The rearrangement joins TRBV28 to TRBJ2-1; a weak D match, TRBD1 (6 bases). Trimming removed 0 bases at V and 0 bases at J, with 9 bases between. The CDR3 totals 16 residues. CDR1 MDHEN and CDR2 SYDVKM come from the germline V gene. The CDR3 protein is CASSLWGASSYNEQFF. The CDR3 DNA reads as TGTGCCAGCAGTTTATGGGGGGCGAGCTCCTACAATGAGCAGTTCTTC.

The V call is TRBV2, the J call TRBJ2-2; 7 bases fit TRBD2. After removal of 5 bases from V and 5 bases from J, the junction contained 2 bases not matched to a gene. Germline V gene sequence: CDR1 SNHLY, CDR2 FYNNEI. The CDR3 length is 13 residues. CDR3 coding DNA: TGTGCCAGCAGTCGGCGGGGGACCGGGGAGCTGTTTTTT. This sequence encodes CASSRRGTGELFF.